Here is one T cell receptor (beta chain) with its context. The V end was cut by 11 bases, the J end by 4 bases, with 9 bases between. CDR1 and CDR2 from the germline V gene are MGHDK and SYGVNS. The length of the CDR3 is 11 residues. The data originate from a study of OX40 agonist ivuxolimab in advanced cancers. Study-wide context: Dose-escalation subjects each had hepatocellular carcinoma, melanoma, renal cell or head and neck cancer.

Profiling relied on immunoSEQ multiplex PCR, and the TCRdb table lists in-frame clones only, not all of them. The table lists more than 65,000 clones, approximately 79% of them singletons. The TCR originated in an adult with an advanced solid tumor such as melanoma, head and neck, liver or kidney cancer. The chain uses TRBV25-1 and TRBJ2-1; D not certain. Sample: CD4+ or CD8+ T cells sorted from blood, taken in a trial of the OX40 agonist ivuxolimab. The DNA for the CDR3 is TGTGCCTCATCGCGGTACAATGAGCAGTTCTTC. It translates to CASSRYNEQFF.